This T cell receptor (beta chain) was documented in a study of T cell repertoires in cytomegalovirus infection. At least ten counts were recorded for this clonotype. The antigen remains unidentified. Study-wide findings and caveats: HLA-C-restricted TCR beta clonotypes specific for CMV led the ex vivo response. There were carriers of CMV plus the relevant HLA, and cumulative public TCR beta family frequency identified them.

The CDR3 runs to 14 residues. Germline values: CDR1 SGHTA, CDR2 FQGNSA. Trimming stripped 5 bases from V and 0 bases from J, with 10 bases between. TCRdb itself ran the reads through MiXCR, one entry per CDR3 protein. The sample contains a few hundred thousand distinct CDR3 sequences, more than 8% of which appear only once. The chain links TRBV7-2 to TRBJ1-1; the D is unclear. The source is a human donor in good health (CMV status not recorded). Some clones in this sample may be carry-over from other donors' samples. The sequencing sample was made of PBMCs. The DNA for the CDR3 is TGTGCCAGCAGCGGCCGGGTTATGAACACTGAAGCTTTCTTT. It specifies CASSGRVMNTEAFF.